The clone carrying this T cell receptor beta chain was detected a few times. Antigen unknown. The data were obtained in a study of CD8+ T cells in alopecia areata. Study overall: Treatment comprised oral tofacitinib, 5 to 10 mg twice daily, in treated patients. It was 6 to 18 months of tofacitinib, and then there were 6 months off drug. Study observations and caveats: Persistence of many expanded lesional clones was seen in scalp and blood during tofacitinib.

It was cDNA, reverse transcribed from extracted RNA, that served as the sequencing template. Clones were sequenced by immunoSEQ multiplex PCR, and TCRdb holds only the in-frame ones, with some missing. The table lists under 150,000 clones, 55% to 60% of them singletons. Treatment given: oral pan-JAK inhibitor, 5-10 mg twice daily. V was clipped by 4 bases and J by 1 base, with 4 bases between them. CDR3 length equals 13 residues. Looked up from germline, CDR1 is ENHRY and CDR2 is SYGVKD. This clonotype was obtained from a human donor with alopecia areata. Sequencing used CD4+ T cells sorted from blood, obtained at week 24, from a patient treated with tofacitinib. The V call is TRBV10-3, the J call TRBJ2-2; D unclear. This chain's CDR3 is CAISGGNTGELFF. CDR3 DNA: TGTGCCATCAGTGGAGGGAACACCGGGGAGCTGTTTTTT.